This TCR beta chain was recovered during a study of blood T cell repertoires in COVID-19. This clone has just one count. Adults between roughly 18 and 89 years of age took part from 24 US areas. Participant-given clinical history determined each cohort assignment. The table came from immunoSEQ multiplex PCR; TCRdb's copy has only in-frame clones and leaves some out. The table lists 50,000 to 70,000 clones, 65% to 85% of them singletons. The CDR3 contains 16 residues. With 4 bases clipped from V and 0 bases from J, the junction kept 6 bases outside the gene matches. CDR1 KGHSH and CDR2 LQKENI come from the germline V gene.

The TCR originated in a woman aged 60 to 75 who had been exposed to COVID-19. The chain links TRBV18 to TRBJ2-5, with 9 bases matching TRBD2. Sequenced sample: PBMCs or T cells enriched from blood (not recorded which). CDR3 nucleotide sequence: TGTGCCAGCTCACTTACTCTAGCGGGGAACCAAGAGACCCAGTACTTC. It is translated as CASSLTLAGNQETQYF.